These 27 T cell receptor beta chains came from one sample sequenced in a study of T-cell memory formation after mild COVID-19. TCRdb re-called the 5' RACE reads with MiXCR, one entry per CDR3 protein. The table includes 150,000 to 200,000 distinct CDR3 sequences, 30% to 35% detected once. Input material: PBMCs or a T cell subset sorted from them (not recorded which). The receptor source for this set is an adult woman who had mild COVID-19 (a few samples of this study predate the infection). Cell type and time point are not known.

This clonotype was detected a few times. The rearrangement joins TRBV25-1 to TRBJ2-7; TRBD2 agrees at 8 bases. CDR3 length: 14 residues. Germline V lookup: CDR1 MGHDK, CDR2 SYGVNS. With V trimmed by 3 bases and J by 6 bases, 7 bases remained unmatched. The DNA for the CDR3 is TGTGCCAGCAGTGAGCCGGGACTAGACGCCGAGCAGTACTTC. Translating it yields CASSEPGLDAEQYF.

The chain carries TRBV20-1 and TRBJ2-7; 10 bases are a match to TRBD2. The J segment lost 2 bases and the V segment lost 6 bases, leaving 10 bases of the junction unmatched. The CDR3 extends over 15 amino acids. Germline values: CDR1 DFQATT, CDR2 SNEGSKA (reference sequence). CDR3 bases: TGCAGTGCCAGCGGGGGGGATGGGTCAACCTACGAGCAGTACTTC. Translating it yields CSASGGDGSTYEQYF.

The rearrangement uses TRBV10-3 and TRBJ2-5, with TRBD2 identical over 9 bases. The CDR3 is made up of 17 amino acids. Germline trimming cut 0 bases from V and 5 bases from J; bases unmatched to any gene: 10. The V gene's germline CDR1 is ENHRY and CDR2 SYGVKD. The CDR3 nucleotides are TGTGCCATCAGTGAGTCCGTAGCGGGAGACGCCTGGGAGACCCAGTACTTC. Residues: CAISESVAGDAWETQYF.

The chain has TRBV20-1 and TRBJ2-3; 7 bases line up with TRBD2. Looked up from germline, CDR1 is DFQATT and CDR2 is SNEGSKA (reference sequence). Trimming at V came to 7 bases and at J to 5 bases, leaving 6 bases not matched to a gene. The CDR3 sequence is 12 residues long. The CDR3 DNA reads as TGCAGTGTTCCAGCGGGGAGAGATACGCAGTATTTT. It encodes CSVPAGRDTQYF.

J is TRBJ1-4 and V is TRBV2, with a weak D call TRBD1 (5 bases). The V gene lost 5 bases and the J gene lost 2 bases, with 12 bases spanning the gap. Germline CDR1 reads SNHLY; CDR2 reads FYNNEI. This CDR3 is built from 15 residues. The CDR3 spells CASSRGRLTNEKLFF. DNA of the CDR3: TGTGCCAGCAGTCGGGGACGGCTCACTAATGAAAAACTGTTTTTT.

A few counts support this clonotype. The V call is TRBV6-5, the J call TRBJ2-7, with a tentative D call TRBD2 (6 bases). The CDR3 totals 15 residues. Trimming took 8 bases from V and 3 from J, leaving 20 bases between them. Looked up from germline, CDR1 is MNHEY and CDR2 is SVGAGI. The CDR3 reads CASREQDGASYEQYF. CDR3 bases: TGTGCCAGCCGGGAGCAGGACGGCGCAAGCTACGAGCAGTACTTC.

This clonotype was observed a few times. The chain recombines TRBV5-6 with TRBJ2-1, with a possible D match to TRBD1 (5 bases). The V and J ends lost 1 base and 6 bases respectively, with 11 bases between them. The V gene's germline CDR1 is SGHDT and CDR2 YYEEEE. The CDR3 runs to 14 residues. CDR3 nucleotides: TGTGCCAGCAGCTTGCAGGGTTCCACCAATGAGCAGTTCTTC. As protein: CASSLQGSTNEQFF.

This rearrangement joins TRBV6-4 to TRBJ1-1, with D possibly TRBD1 on 6 matching bases. The CDR3 spans 14 residues. V was pared by 2 bases and J by 1 base, with 8 bases between. Germline CDR1 is MRHNA and CDR2 is SNTAGT. This CDR3 reads CASSDPDRNTEAFF. CDR3 sequence (DNA): TGTGCCAGCAGTGACCCGGACAGGAACACTGAAGCTTTCTTT.

The chain carries TRBV7-9 and TRBJ2-7; a possible D gene is TRBD1 (6 bases). The V end lost 5 bases, the J end lost 3 bases, and 14 bases lay between the germline ends. The CDR3 extends over 14 amino acids. In germline, CDR1 is SEHNR, CDR2 FQNEAQ (reference sequence). The CDR3 here is CASSPRDRFYEQYF. CDR3 nucleotide sequence: TGTGCCAGCAGCCCCCGCGACAGGTTCTACGAGCAGTACTTC.

The V and J genes are TRBV20-1 and TRBJ2-7; 7 nucleotides align to TRBD2. The length of the CDR3 is 18 residues. Trimming at V came to 1 base and at J to 0 bases, leaving 15 bases not matched to a gene. Germline V gene sequence: CDR1 DFQATT, CDR2 SNEGSKA (reference sequence). As DNA, the CDR3 is TGCAGTGCTAGAGCAAAAACACAGCGGGGTTTTAGCTCCTACGAGCAGTACTTC. As protein: CSARAKTQRGFSSYEQYF.

The V gene is TRBV4-1, the J gene TRBJ2-1; 8 nucleotides line up with TRBD2. Germline V gene data show CDR1 as MGHRA and CDR2 as YSYEKL. The CDR3 spans 17 residues. The V gene end was trimmed by 3 bases and the J gene end by 3 bases; junction bases not matched to a gene: 10. CDR3 amino acids: CASSQGVSSGVYNEQFF. The CDR3 nucleotides are TGCGCCAGCAGCCAGGGCGTGAGTAGCGGGGTCTACAATGAGCAGTTCTTC.

Here the CDR3 reads CASSSHGATDTQYF. CDR3 DNA sequence: TGTGCCAGCAGTTCACACGGGGCCACAGATACGCAGTATTTT. The J gene is TRBJ2-3, the V gene TRBV12-3 or TRBV12-4, with D possibly called TRBD1 or TRBD2 (5 bases each). The CDR3 consists of 14 residues. Trimming removed 4 bases at V and 2 bases at J, with 10 bases between.

This clonotype was recorded at least ten times. The chain couples TRBV14 to TRBJ2-4; tentative D call: TRBD2 (6 bases). CDR1 is SGHDN and CDR2 is FVKESK in the germline V gene. The CDR3 loop spans 15 amino acids. Trimming stripped 3 bases from V and 8 bases from J, with 17 bases between. The CDR3 region is CASSHNEDYGDIQYF. The CDR3, as DNA: TGTGCCAGCAGCCACAACGAGGACTATGGGGACATTCAGTACTTC. The entire variable domain, with the rest obtained from reference TRBV14 and TRBJ2-4, is as follows: EAGVTQFPSHSVIEKGQTVTLRCDPISGHDNLYWYRRVMGKEIKFLLHFVKESKQDESGMPNNRFLAERTGGTYSTLKVQPAELEDSGVYFCASSHNEDYGDIQYFGAGTRLSVL.

The J gene is TRBJ2-6, the V gene TRBV9; either TRBD1 or TRBD2 may fit D (5 bases each). V was pared by 3 bases and J by 4 bases, with 14 bases between. CDR3 length equals 16 residues. The V gene's germline CDR1 is SGDLS and CDR2 YYNGEE. The CDR3 region is CASSAPGTDGANVLTF. Here the CDR3 DNA reads TGTGCCAGCAGCGCCCCCGGGACGGACGGGGCCAACGTCCTGACTTTC.

This sequence joins TRBV12-3 or TRBV12-4 and TRBJ1-1; the match to TRBD1 covers 8 bases. The CDR3 spans 18 residues. V shed 6 bases and J 2 bases; nucleotides not matched to a gene: 17. DNA of the CDR3: TGTGCCAGCAGACTATCCGACAGGGGATTGGGGTCAAACACTGAAGCTTTCTTT. As protein: CASRLSDRGLGSNTEAFF.

The chain couples TRBV5-4 to TRBJ2-1; 10 nucleotides agree with TRBD2. V lost 0 bases and J lost 8; bases outside the gene matches: 5. In germline, CDR1 is SGHNT, CDR2 YYREEE (reference sequence). The CDR3 spans 15 residues. The CDR3 loop reads CASSLVSSGSHEQFF. The CDR3 nucleotides are TGTGCCAGCAGCTTGGTTTCTAGCGGGAGTCATGAGCAGTTCTTC.

The rearrangement joins TRBV7-9 to TRBJ2-3; 9 bases are shared with TRBD1. The CDR3 loop spans 12 amino acids. V gave up 7 bases and J gave up 6 bases; unmatched junction bases: 2. CDR1 is SEHNR and CDR2 is FQNEAQ in the germline V gene (reference sequence). CDR3 DNA: TGTGCCAGCAAGACAGGGGGGGATACGCAGTATTTT. It yields the protein CASKTGGDTQYF.

A few counts support this clonotype. V and J are TRBV3-1 and TRBJ2-1; 9 bases match TRBD1. The junction had 11 bases not matched to a gene; V was cut back by 1 base and J by 10 bases. In germline, CDR1 is LGHDT, CDR2 YNNKEL (reference sequence). CDR3 length equals 16 residues. CDR3: CASSQVTGTGLDEQFF. The CDR3 DNA reads TGTGCCAGCAGCCAAGTCACCGGGACAGGGCTCGACGAGCAGTTCTTC.

This clonotype was detected a few times. V and J are TRBV2 and TRBJ1-2; D uncertain. Trimming shortened V by 0 bases and J by 0 bases, and 8 bases separated the two germline ends. Germline V gene lookup returns CDR1 SNHLY and CDR2 FYNNEI. This CDR3 spans 15 amino acids. The DNA for the CDR3 is TGTGCCAGCAGTGAAGCTGGCGGCTCTAACTATGGCTACACCTTC. Translation: CASSEAGGSNYGYTF. Variable domain in full (rest from reference TRBV2 and TRBJ1-2): EPEVTQTPSHQVTQMGQEVILRCVPISNHLYFYWYRQILGQKVEFLVSFYNNEISEKSEIFDDQFSVERPDGSNFTLKIRSTKLEDSAMYFCASSEAGGSNYGYTFGSGTRLTVV.

This clonotype was counted a few times. The chain links TRBV5-1 to TRBJ2-7, with 12 bases lining up with TRBD1. The V gene's germline CDR1 is SGHRS and CDR2 YFSETQ. Trimming removed 0 bases from V and 6 bases from J; junction bases left unmatched: 13. CDR3 size: 18 residues. CDR3 coding DNA: TGCGCCAGCAGCTTGGGGAGTTGGGGACAGGGGGCACTTTCCGAGCAGTACTTC. Its translation is CASSLGSWGQGALSEQYF.

Only one count was recorded for this clonotype. The rearrangement links TRBV4-1 to TRBJ1-1; no reliable D call. V was trimmed by 0 bases and J by 4 bases, leaving 6 bases between them. The V gene's germline CDR1 is MGHRA and CDR2 YSYEKL. The CDR3 covers 13 residues. The CDR3 reads CASSQEGSTEAFF. The DNA for the CDR3 is TGCGCCAGCAGCCAAGAGGGGAGCACTGAAGCTTTCTTT.

The genes are TRBV4-1 and TRBJ1-1, with D perhaps TRBD1 (6 bases). The V end lost 4 bases, the J end lost 8 bases, and 14 bases lay between the germline ends. The germline V gene encodes CDR1 MGHRA and CDR2 YSYEKL. The CDR3 is 13 amino acids. The CDR3 DNA reads as TGCGCCAGCAGCCTCCTGCACAGGGAAGAAGCTTTCTTT. It is translated as CASSLLHREEAFF.

The chain combines TRBV25-1 with TRBJ2-2; D is possibly TRBD1 or TRBD2 (5 bases each). The CDR3 sequence is 16 residues long. Trimming pared 3 bases from V and 6 bases from J, leaving 17 bases between. Germline CDR1 reads MGHDK; CDR2 reads SYGVNS. CDR3 region: CASSDWGMYGSGELFF. The CDR3 coding sequence is TGTGCCAGCAGTGATTGGGGGATGTATGGTTCCGGGGAGCTGTTTTTT.

The chain carries TRBV4-3 and TRBJ2-5; D unclear. V was shortened by 0 bases and J by 5 bases, with 13 bases between the two germline ends. Germline V lookup: CDR1 LGHNA, CDR2 YSLEER. The CDR3 covers 15 residues. The CDR3: CASSQDNLGWETQYF. The CDR3 DNA reads TGCGCCAGCAGCCAAGATAATCTGGGGTGGGAGACCCAGTACTTC.

The chain joins TRBV12-3 or TRBV12-4 to TRBJ2-2; D is unclear. CDR3 size: 13 residues. V lost 3 bases and J 4 bases, leaving 6 bases between the germline ends. In nucleotides, the CDR3 is TGTGCCAGCAGTTTTACGGGCACCGGGGAGCTGTTTTTT. It yields the protein CASSFTGTGELFF.

This clonotype was seen a few times. CDR3 amino acids: CASSIIQGSGELFF. CDR3 bases: TGTGCCAGTAGTATAATCCAGGGCTCCGGGGAGCTGTTTTTT. The chain carries TRBV19 and TRBJ2-2; D might be TRBD1 (5 bases). V gave up 2 bases and J gave up 6 bases, with 10 bases separating them. The germline CDR1 and CDR2 sequences are LNHDA and SQIVND (reference sequence). This CDR3 has 14 amino acids.

This clonotype has ten or more counts. The chain joins TRBV29-1 to TRBJ2-2; D is tentatively TRBD1 or TRBD2 (6 bases each). CDR3 length: 15 residues. From germline, CDR1 is SQVTM and CDR2 ANQGSEA. V lost 5 bases to trimming and J lost 1 base, with 14 bases between them. The CDR3 nucleotides read TGCAGCGTTTTGGGGGGCTCGGGGAACACCGGGGAGCTGTTTTTT. This sequence encodes CSVLGGSGNTGELFF.